The 20 T cell receptor beta chains below all came from one sample that was sequenced in a study of T cell changes during pregnancy in multiple sclerosis. TCRdb's table, derived via immunoSEQ multiplex PCR, lists solely in-frame clones and lacks some. The sample holds about 110,000 clones; 80% to 95% are singletons and the top ten take 3.5%. Sequences were derived from peripheral blood, sampled after pregnancy. These receptors were taken from a female donor with multiple sclerosis, enrolled in a pregnancy study.

The chain links TRBV23-1 to TRBJ2-7, with TRBD1 matching 7 bases. TRBV23-1 is an ORF, and what it does is uncertain. CDR3 length: 19 amino acids. V dropped 4 bases and J dropped 9; count of bases not matched to a gene: 27. The CDR3 DNA follows: TGCGCCAGCAGTCGAACCCCCCGTATCGCAACAGGGGCCCTCACGGGGCAGTACTTC. Its protein product is CASSRTPRIATGALTGQYF.

The V gene is TRBV2, the J gene TRBJ2-5, with D perhaps matching TRBD2 (6 bases). V was pared by 4 bases and J by 2 bases, with 14 bases between. The CDR3 loop spans 15 amino acids. Germline CDR1 reads SNHLY; CDR2 reads FYNNEI. CDR3 in DNA: TGTGCCAGCAGTGTAGGCTGGGGGGATCAAGAGACCCAGTACTTC. It encodes CASSVGWGDQETQYF. The entire variable domain, with the rest obtained from reference TRBV2 and TRBJ2-5, is as follows: EPEVTQTPSHQVTQMGQEVILRCVPISNHLYFYWYRQILGQKVEFLVSFYNNEISEKSEIFDDQFSVERPDGSNFTLKIRSTKLEDSAMYFCASSVGWGDQETQYFGPGTRLLVL.

V is TRBV27 and J is TRBJ1-4, with 9 bases aligning to TRBD1. This CDR3 contains 14 residues. CDR1 MNHEY and CDR2 SMNVEV come from the germline V gene (reference sequence). The ends lost 7 bases at V and 2 bases at J; junction bases unmatched: 2. DNA of the CDR3: TGTGCCAGCAAGGGGACAGGGACTAATGAAAAACTGTTTTTT. Protein: CASKGTGTNEKLFF.

DNA of the CDR3: TGTGCCAGCAGTTACACTAAAGCCTCTGGGGCCAACGTCCTGACTTTC. It codes for CASSYTKASGANVLTF. The J gene is TRBJ2-6, the V gene TRBV6-5; D is undetermined. Deletions cut 2 bases from V and 0 bases from J, with 8 bases between. CDR1 and CDR2 (germline): MNHEY, SVGAGI. This CDR3 is built from 16 residues.

V gene TRBV5-5 combines with J gene TRBJ1-1; D is perhaps TRBD1 (5 bases). In germline, CDR1 is SGHKS, CDR2 YYEKEE (reference sequence). The V end lost 6 bases, the J end lost 4 bases, and 13 bases lay between the germline ends. The CDR3 length is 13 residues. The CDR3 is CASTARGGTEAFF. The CDR3, as DNA: TGTGCCAGCACAGCTAGGGGAGGCACTGAAGCTTTCTTT.

This rearrangement joins TRBV7-9 to TRBJ2-7; 7 bases agree with TRBD2. The junction had 6 bases not matched to a gene; V was cut back by 2 bases and J by 2 bases. CDR3 length: 15 amino acids. The V gene's germline CDR1 is SEHNR and CDR2 FQNEAQ (reference sequence). Here the CDR3 reads CASSLPRGDTYEQYF. The CDR3 coding sequence is TGTGCCAGCAGCTTACCCCGGGGGGATACCTACGAGCAGTACTTC.

This clone was recorded a few times. V gene TRBV5-1 combines with J gene TRBJ2-7; D gene ambiguous. Trimming pared 0 bases from V and 2 bases from J, leaving 9 bases between. CDR1 and CDR2 (germline): SGHRS, YFSETQ. The CDR3 has 14 amino acids. The CDR3 sequence is CASSLADGAYEQYF. In DNA form, the CDR3 reads TGCGCCAGCAGCTTGGCCGACGGAGCCTACGAGCAGTACTTC.

This sequence joins TRBV5-1 and TRBJ2-5, with 7 bases identical to TRBD2. V lost 3 bases and J lost 4; bases outside the gene matches: 3. Germline CDR1 is SGHRS and CDR2 is YFSETQ. The CDR3 has 13 amino acids. The CDR3 sequence: CASSSGGGETQYF. CDR3 nucleotide sequence: TGCGCCAGCAGCTCGGGGGGAGGAGAGACCCAGTACTTC.

The gene calls are TRBV15 and TRBJ2-3; D ambiguous. The CDR3 length is 14 residues. Germline lookup yields CDR1 LNHNV and CDR2 YYDKDF (reference sequence). The V and J ends lost 4 bases and 4 bases respectively, with 12 bases between them. The chain's CDR3 is CATSTSDAADTQYF. CDR3 nucleotides: TGTGCCACCAGCACTAGTGACGCCGCAGATACGCAGTATTTT.

The chain joins TRBV7-2 to TRBJ1-5; 7 bases agree with TRBD1. The J segment lost 3 bases and the V segment lost 5 bases, leaving 4 bases of the junction unmatched. Germline CDR1 SGHTA, CDR2 FQGNSA. The CDR3 extends over 14 amino acids. The CDR3 loop is CASSAGQINQPQHF. CDR3 DNA sequence: TGTGCCAGCAGCGCGGGACAGATCAATCAGCCCCAGCATTTT.

The chain recombines TRBV19 with TRBJ2-7, with 10 bases lining up with TRBD1. With 9 bases clipped from V and 5 bases from J, the junction kept 7 bases outside the gene matches. Germline V gene data show CDR1 as LNHDA and CDR2 as SQIVND (reference sequence). This CDR3 has 13 residues. The CDR3 region has the DNA TGTGCCAGCAGGGACAGGGGTACAGACGAGCAGTACTTC. Amino acid sequence: CASRDRGTDEQYF.

This chain links TRBV30 with TRBJ1-1; TRBD1 aligns across 11 bases. Germline loops: CDR1 GTSNPN, CDR2 SVGIG (reference sequence). After removal of 2 bases from V and 2 bases from J, the junction contained 13 bases not matched to a gene. The length of the CDR3 is 18 residues. The CDR3 region is CAWSPTRDRGYINTEAFF. In nucleotides, the CDR3 is TGTGCCTGGAGTCCCACCCGGGACAGGGGGTACATTAACACTGAAGCTTTCTTT.

The chain carries TRBV5-5 and TRBJ2-5; D not resolved. Trimming pared 0 bases from V and 1 base from J, leaving 4 bases between. The CDR3 loop spans 13 amino acids. CDR1 is SGHKS, CDR2 YYEKEE, per germline (reference sequence). The CDR3: CASSLVGQETQYF. The CDR3 DNA follows: TGTGCCAGCAGCTTGGTCGGCCAAGAGACCCAGTACTTC.

This chain uses TRBV27 with TRBJ2-7; a weak D match, TRBD2 (7 bases). The V end was cut by 6 bases, the J end by 0 bases, with 15 bases between. CDR3 length: 15 residues. CDR1 is MNHEY and CDR2 is SMNVEV in the germline V gene (reference sequence). The CDR3, as DNA: TGTGCCAGCAGCCTCGCGGGGGCCAGCTCCTACGAGCAGTACTTC. Residues: CASSLAGASSYEQYF.

J is TRBJ2-7 and V is TRBV9; D is perhaps TRBD2 (5 bases). The germline gives CDR1 SGDLS, CDR2 YYNGEE. The CDR3 spans 14 residues. V lost 0 bases and J 3 bases, leaving 10 bases between the germline ends. The CDR3 loop is CASSVGPEVYEQYF. The CDR3 DNA sequence: TGTGCCAGCAGCGTAGGCCCGGAGGTCTACGAGCAGTACTTC.

The chain has TRBV9 and TRBJ2-3; 12 bases agree with TRBD2. This CDR3 region has 15 residues. Germline V gene sequence: CDR1 SGDLS, CDR2 YYNGEE. The J segment lost 4 bases and the V segment lost 3 bases, leaving 3 bases of the junction unmatched. CDR3 amino acids: CASSASGGAPDTQYF. DNA for the CDR3: TGTGCCAGCAGCGCTAGCGGGGGGGCCCCAGATACGCAGTATTTT. Looking up the rest from reference TRBV9 and TRBJ2-3 gives the full variable domain: DSGVTQTPKHLITATGQRVTLRCSPRSGDLSVYWYQQSLDQGLQFLIQYYNGEERAKGNILERFSAQQFPDLHSELNLSSLELGDSALYFCASSASGGAPDTQYFGPGTRLTVL.

The chain's CDR3 is CASSVRQGAGETQYF. The CDR3 DNA sequence: TGCGCCAGCAGCGTGCGACAGGGGGCGGGAGAGACCCAGTACTTC. V usage is TRBV5-1 and J usage is TRBJ2-5; 10 bases are shared with TRBD1. CDR1 and CDR2 (germline): SGHRS, YFSETQ. The V and J ends lost 4 bases and 4 bases, in that order; junction bases with no gene match: 7. This CDR3 is 15 amino acids long.

The V gene is TRBV5-1, the J gene TRBJ1-1; 10 bases line up with TRBD1. Per germline, CDR1 SGHRS and CDR2 YFSETQ. Trimming cost V 4 bases and J 1 base; bases outside gene matches: 4. The CDR3 extends over 15 amino acids. CDR3 region: CASSTDRGRNTEAFF. The CDR3 nucleotides are TGCGCCAGCAGCACAGACAGGGGGCGGAACACTGAAGCTTTCTTT.

The chain combines TRBV9 with TRBJ1-3; no firm D call. This CDR3 is built from 16 residues. With 1 base removed from V and 0 bases from J, the gap between germline ends came to 11 bases. Looked up from germline, CDR1 is SGDLS and CDR2 is YYNGEE. The CDR3 here is CASSVNPLSSGNTIYF. DNA for the CDR3: TGTGCCAGCAGCGTAAACCCTTTGAGCTCTGGAAACACCATATATTTT.

The J gene is TRBJ1-3, the V gene TRBV6-5; no clear D gene. CDR1 MNHEY and CDR2 SVGAGI come from the germline V gene. V lost 0 bases and J lost 0, with 9 bases in between. The CDR3 has 16 residues. DNA for the CDR3: TGTGCCAGCAGTTACTCGAGCGGGAACTCTGGAAACACCATATATTTT. Protein: CASSYSSGNSGNTIYF.